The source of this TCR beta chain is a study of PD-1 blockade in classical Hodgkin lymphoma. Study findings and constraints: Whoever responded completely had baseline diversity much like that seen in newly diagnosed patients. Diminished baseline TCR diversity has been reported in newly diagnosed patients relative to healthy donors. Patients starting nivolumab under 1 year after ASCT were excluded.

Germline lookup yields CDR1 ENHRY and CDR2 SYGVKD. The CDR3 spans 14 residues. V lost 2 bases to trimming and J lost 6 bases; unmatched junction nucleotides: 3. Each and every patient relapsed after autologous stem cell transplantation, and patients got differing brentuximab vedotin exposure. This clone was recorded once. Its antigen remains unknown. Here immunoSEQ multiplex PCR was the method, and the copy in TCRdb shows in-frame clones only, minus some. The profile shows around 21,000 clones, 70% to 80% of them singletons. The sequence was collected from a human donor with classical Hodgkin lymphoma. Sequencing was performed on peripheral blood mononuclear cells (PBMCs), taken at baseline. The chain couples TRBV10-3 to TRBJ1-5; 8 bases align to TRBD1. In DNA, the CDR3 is TGTGCCATCAGTGAGGGACAGGGTTTTCAGCCCCAGCATTTT. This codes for CAISEGQGFQPQHF.